This TCR beta chain is from a study of T-cell memory formation after mild COVID-19 (dated by TCRdb to 2020 to 2023). About the investigation overall: Most TCR sequence clusters were specific to one of the two donors. Longitudinal TCRalpha and TCRbeta repertoire sequencing tracked T-cell clones expanding and contracting after mild COVID-19 in a couple of donors. Two young, previously healthy adult volunteers, one female and one male, were included in the cohort.

Study-wide findings and limitations: Only two mild cases were covered in the study, and larger cohorts including severe cases with pre-infection samples were considered necessary. Contracting CD4+ clones appeared mostly in the CM and EM memory subsets, whereas CD8+ clones were enriched in EMRA. Clones that contracted from day 15 to 85 showed balanced CD4/CD8 phenotypes, whereas a second wave of clones that expanded from day 15 to 37 leaned towards CD4+. SARS-CoV-2 specificity of the second-wave clones peaking on day 37 was not confirmed. The detection of some responding clones in pre-infection memory suggests that pre-existing cross-reactive memory T cells joined the SARS-CoV-2 response.

PBMCs were isolated by Ficoll-Paque density gradient centrifugation. The CDR3 runs 14 amino acids, cysteine and phenylalanine included. CDR3 DNA is the only sequence kept; it has 42 bases, read in frame from the first base. The V end gives up 5 bases and the J end 4 bases, leaving 3 bases in the junction not matched to a gene. The germline V gene provides CDR1 SGHTA and CDR2 FQGNSA. The sequencer listed for this sample is Illumina NovaSeq 6000. TCRalpha and TCRbeta cDNA libraries were built by 5'RACE with constant-segment primers, adding sample barcodes and unique molecular identifiers. RNA was extracted from every sample with Trizol reagent. Amplification of the libraries took two PCR steps, and the second step added a second sample barcode plus Illumina TruSeq adapters. Sequencing of the libraries was done on an Illumina NovaSeq, producing 2 x 150 bp paired-end reads. Regarding the original processing steps: Demultiplexing of reads and collapsing into UMI-guided consensus sequences were performed with migec v1.2.7. Using mixcr v2.1.11, UMI consensuses were aligned to TRA and TRB V and J templates and then assembled into clonotypes. A clonotype was counted as expanded or contracted only if both edgeR and NoisET called the change significant, with noise models trained on biological replicates. For edgeR calls, the thresholds were a false discovery rate-adjusted p below 0.01 and a log2 fold-change of 1. PCA with hierarchical clustering of max-normalized trajectories of the 1000 most abundant clonotypes was used as exploratory dynamics analysis. Separately sequenced CD4+ and CD8+ repertoires were used to assign a CD4 or CD8 phenotype to each responding clone. TCRdb applied fastp at Q25 and MiXCR to the public reads, then kept only in-frame beta chains. CDR3 protein duplicates are merged, each entry listing the most common genes and DNA. The V and J calls shown here were made by TCRdb, not taken from the authors' results. Counted in this sample were 470,000 or so distinct CDR3 sequences; approximately 18% of them appeared once. Roughly 21% of the sample is in the top ten clones.

As for this clonotype: Its antigen is currently not known. Within one base of it there is no much larger clone, and no base qualities were kept.

This clonotype originated in a man younger than 30 who had mild COVID-19 (a few samples of this study predate the infection). The sample titles of this study are shuffled in the database, so cell type and time point are left out; the donor was told from shared clones. The chain is assembled from TRBV7-2 and TRBJ1-4; 8 nucleotides in the junction match TRBD1. Sample: PBMCs or a T cell subset sorted from them (not recorded which). The CDR3 reads CASSAGGHNEKLFF. The sequenced DNA is TGTGCCAGCAGCGCAGGGGGCCATAATGAAAAACTGTTTTTT.